This entry concerns a single TCR beta chain. Per the original data handling: Quantification of nucleated cells was approximated via reference gene primer amplification. Generated by immunoSEQ multiplex PCR, the TCRdb table keeps only in-frame clones and is missing some. V, J and clone size are taken as reported in that table, and D and trimming were inferred from the DNA itself. The sample shows about 180,000 clones, about nine tenths of them seen only once. The data are from a study of blood T cell repertoires in COVID-19. Study context: The United States, Italy and Spain supplied acute and convalescent COVID-19 samples. In each case, the material was cDNA or gDNA derived from T cells, B-cell-depleted T cells, or PBMCs.

The CDR3 contains 17 residues. The germline V and J ends were trimmed by 7 bases and 0 bases, with 22 bases remaining between them. The V gene's germline CDR1 is MNHEY and CDR2 SMNVEV (reference sequence). The source of this sequence is a man between 65 and 79 years old with active or convalescent COVID-19. The sample consisted of peripheral blood. The chain employs TRBV27 and TRBJ2-7; D is possibly TRBD2 (5 bases). The CDR3 DNA sequence: TGTGCCAGCATTCCGTGGGTGGCACCCGGAGGCTCCTACGAGCAGTACTTC. Encoded protein: CASIPWVAPGGSYEQYF.